This TCR beta chain was sequenced for a study of CD8 T cells in Susac syndrome. Overall study findings and caveats: The study conceded that its TCR sequencing and HLA analysis involved relatively few individuals.

Sequencing targeted TCR beta in blood CD8+ and CD4+ T cells. Both CD4+ and CD8+ T cells were negatively isolated, and TEMRA cells underwent FACS enrichment. This CDR3 contains 13 residues. Germline V gives CDR1 LNHDA, CDR2 SQIVND (reference sequence). This clonotype was detected once. The antigen remains unidentified. Germline is not matched at one junction end, which may reflect a read error. RNA totalling roughly 0.45 to 1 ug underwent reverse transcription with random hexamers. The TCR beta CDR3 was amplified by immunoSEQ multiplex PCR across 54 Vbeta, 13 Jbeta. TCRdb called the immunoSEQ multiplex PCR reads again in MiXCR, with one record for every CDR3 protein. Here the sample spans 400,000 or so distinct CDR3 sequences, approximately 85% being singletons.

The specimen sequenced was CD8+ T cells from PBMCs. The chain employs TRBV19 and TRBJ2-1, with a tentative D call TRBD2 (6 bases). This TCR came from a human donor with multiple sclerosis. The CDR3 DNA sequence: TGTGCCAGTAGTATAAGTCCGGGCCGGGGGTGTGTCTTC. It yields the protein CASSISPGRGCVF.